This T cell receptor beta chain was sequenced for a study of shared clonotypes between healthy human individuals. Overall study context: Sampling drew on donors who were two women and a few men aged 18 to 49. General study points: It was the non-shared clonotypes that had lower generation probabilities than clonotypes shared by all four donors.

Details on this clone: The target antigen is unknown. Other DNA variants within this sample encode the same CDR3.

This CDR3 region has 14 residues. V was cut by 0 bases and J by 2 bases, with 7 bases left in between. CDR1 is MNHNY and CDR2 is SVGAGI in the germline V gene (reference sequence). Profiled with immunoSEQ multiplex PCR; TCRdb holds only in-frame clones, not every one. The top ten clones hold 0.35% to 0.5% of a sample with about 2.3 million clones, approximately 93% of them seen once. This TCR was sampled from a man aged 18-30 years in good health. Some clones in this sample may be carry-over from other donors' samples. The sequencing input was naive CD4+ T cells from PBMCs. The sample's subset: CD45RA+ positively selected. This chain links TRBV6-6 with TRBJ1-1, with D unresolved. The CDR3 is CASSYSPGNTEAFF. The CDR3 bases are TGTGCCAGCAGTTACTCGCCCGGTAACACTGAAGCTTTCTTT.